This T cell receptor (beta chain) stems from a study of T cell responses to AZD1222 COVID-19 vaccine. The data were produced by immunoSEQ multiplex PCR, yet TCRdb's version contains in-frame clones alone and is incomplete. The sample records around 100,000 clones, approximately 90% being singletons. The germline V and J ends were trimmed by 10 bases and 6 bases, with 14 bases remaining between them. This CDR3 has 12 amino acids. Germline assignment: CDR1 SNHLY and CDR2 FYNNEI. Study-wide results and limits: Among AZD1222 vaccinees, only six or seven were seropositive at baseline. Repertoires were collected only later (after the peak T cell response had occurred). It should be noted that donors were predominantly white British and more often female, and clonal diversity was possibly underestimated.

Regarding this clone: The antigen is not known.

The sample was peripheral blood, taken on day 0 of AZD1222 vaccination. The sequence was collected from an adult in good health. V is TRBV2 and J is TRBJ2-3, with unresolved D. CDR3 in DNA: TGTGCCACCGGAGATGGGCCTGATACGCAGTATTTT. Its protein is CATGDGPDTQYF.